This T cell receptor (beta chain) is from a study of blood T cell repertoires in COVID-19. The assay was immunoSEQ multiplex PCR, and TCRdb's table has in-frame clones only and misses some. The sample lists approximately 290,000 clones; around 90% were seen once. This CDR3 has 13 amino acids. V lost 4 bases and J 7 bases, leaving 12 bases between the germline ends. CDR1 and CDR2 from the germline V gene are SGHAT and FQNNGV. The sequencing input was PBMCs or T cells enriched from blood (not recorded which). The receptor was isolated from a young woman who had recovered from COVID-19. This chain uses TRBV11-2 with TRBJ2-3, with a weak D call TRBD1 (6 bases). This CDR3 is CASSSTGWNTQYF. The DNA for the CDR3 is TGTGCCAGCAGCTCCACAGGGTGGAATACGCAGTATTTT.